The 22 T cell receptor beta chains below were found in one sample sequenced in a study of Graves' ophthalmopathy and Graves' hyperthyroidism. From RNA, the CDR3 regions of TCR beta chains were amplified and sequenced. HTBI primers were used in a first-round RT-PCR, which preceded a second-round multiplex PCR. Each CDR3 protein is one row after TCRdb ran MiXCR on the multiplex PCR reads. The table shows about 500,000 distinct CDR3 sequences, with 14% occurring only once. The sequencing input was blood. The source of these receptors is a woman under 40 with Graves' ophthalmopathy.

In this sample, this clonotype turned up a few times. The rearrangement uses TRBV10-3 and TRBJ2-4, with D possibly TRBD2 on 5 matching bases. There are 11 residues in the CDR3. The ends were cut back, 6 bases at V and 14 bases at J, with 14 bases in the middle. Germline assignment: CDR1 ENHRY and CDR2 SYGVKD. The CDR3 region is CAIRLSEAKYF. The DNA of the CDR3 is TGTGCCATCAGACTGTCGGAGGCTAAGTACTTC.

This clonotype was counted many times. The chain recombines TRBV5-1 with TRBJ2-4; D call uncertain. The germline gives CDR1 SGHRS, CDR2 YFSETQ. The CDR3 extends over 14 amino acids. Trimming removed 0 bases from V and 0 bases from J, with 4 bases in between. The CDR3 spells CASSLDPAKNIQYF. The CDR3 DNA is TGCGCCAGCAGCTTGGACCCAGCCAAAAACATTCAGTACTTC. Drawing the rest from reference TRBV5-1 and TRBJ2-4, the complete variable domain is KAGVTQTPRYLIKTRGQQVTLSCSPISGHRSVSWYQQTPGQGLQFLFEYFSETQRNKGNFPGRFSGRQFSNSRSEMNVSTLELGDSALYLCASSLDPAKNIQYFGAGTRLSVL.

This clonotype has ten or more counts. The CDR3 bases are TGTGCCAGCAGCCGGGACAGGTTGGGCAATCAGCCCCAGCATTTT. It is translated as CASSRDRLGNQPQHF. This rearrangement joins TRBV6-1 to TRBJ1-5; 8 nucleotides line up with TRBD1. Trimming took 6 bases from V and 2 from J; bases not matched to a gene: 6. CDR1 MNHNS and CDR2 SASEGT come from the germline V gene. The CDR3 consists of 15 residues.

In its sample, this clonotype was seen a few times. This chain uses TRBV5-1 with TRBJ1-3; 8 bases fit TRBD1. Germline values: CDR1 SGHRS, CDR2 YFSETQ. V lost 3 bases and J lost 7; bases outside the gene matches: 6. This CDR3 is 14 amino acids long. CDR3 protein: CASSSRDRRNTIYF. CDR3 sequence (DNA): TGCGCCAGCAGCTCCCGGGACAGGAGGAACACCATATATTTT.

This clonotype was counted many times. The J gene is TRBJ2-2, the V gene TRBV12-3 or TRBV12-4; TRBD2 agrees at 7 bases. The CDR3 runs 15 residues. The V gene end was trimmed by 3 bases and the J gene end by 3 bases; junction bases not matched to a gene: 4. The CDR3 nucleotides are TGTGCCAGCAGTTTTGCTAGCGGTCACACCGGGGAGCTGTTTTTT. It yields the protein CASSFASGHTGELFF.

This clonotype was seen repeatedly, ten times or more. V is TRBV12-5 and J is TRBJ2-7; a weak D match, TRBD2 (6 bases). This CDR3 region has 12 residues. Germline CDR1 reads LGHNT; CDR2 reads FRNRAP. The V and J ends lost 3 bases and 6 bases respectively, with 9 bases between them. The CDR3 sequence is CASGLEGGEQYF. CDR3 sequence (DNA): TGTGCTAGTGGTTTAGAGGGAGGCGAGCAGTACTTC.

This clonotype came up many times. This chain joins TRBV9 and TRBJ1-1; maybe TRBD1 (5 bases). CDR3 size: 15 residues. V dropped 0 bases and J dropped 2 bases, with 11 bases sitting between them. In germline, CDR1 is SGDLS, CDR2 YYNGEE. CDR3 residues: CASSVDPTGNTEAFF. The CDR3 region has the DNA TGTGCCAGCAGCGTAGACCCTACAGGAAACACTGAAGCTTTCTTT.

This clonotype was seen many times. The V and J genes are TRBV7-2 and TRBJ2-7; the D is unclear. The CDR3 totals 14 residues. Trimming cost V 1 base and J 2 bases, with 9 bases left between them. Germline V gives CDR1 SGHTA, CDR2 FQGNSA. The CDR3 sequence is CASSLVDGPYEQYF. Here the CDR3 DNA reads TGTGCCAGCAGCTTAGTGGACGGTCCCTACGAGCAGTACTTC.

Many counts were recorded for this clonotype. The rearrangement uses TRBV10-1 and TRBJ2-7; TRBD1 or TRBD2 may be the D gene (6 bases each). In germline, CDR1 is WNHNN, CDR2 SYGVQD (reference sequence). The V gene lost 10 bases and the J gene lost 3 bases, with 19 bases spanning the gap. The CDR3 is made up of 14 amino acids. The DNA of the CDR3 is TGCGCCACTTGGGGGGACACCTACAACTACGAGCAGTACTTC. It encodes CATWGDTYNYEQYF.

Points on this clonotype: A much larger clone lies one base from this, so it may be a read error. V is TRBV6-5 and J is TRBJ2-7; the D is unclear. CDR1 is MNHEY, CDR2 SVGAGI, per germline. This CDR3 is built from 15 residues. Trimming left V 2 bases short and J 0 bases short, with 11 bases between. CDR3: CASSYTNHHSYEQYF. The DNA for the CDR3 is TGTGCCAGCAGTTACACTAACCATCACTCCTACGAGCAGTACTTC.

This clonotype was detected ten times or more. The V gene is TRBV6-1, the J gene TRBJ2-7; TRBD1 agrees at 7 bases. CDR3 length: 14 residues. Looked up from germline, CDR1 is MNHNS and CDR2 is SASEGT. The trim removed 6 bases at V and 5 bases at J, leaving 10 bases unmatched. As DNA, the CDR3 is TGTGCCAGCAGGTCGACAGGGAATCTCGACGAGCAGTACTTC. Translated, it gives CASRSTGNLDEQYF.

This clonotype was seen many times. The genes are TRBV6-5 and TRBJ1-1; no clear D. The CDR3 extends over 13 amino acids. From germline, CDR1 is MNHEY and CDR2 SVGAGI. Trimming left V 3 bases short and J 1 base short, with 6 bases between. The CDR3 spells CASSYSTNTEAFF. CDR3 sequence (DNA): TGTGCCAGCAGTTATTCGACGAACACTGAAGCTTTCTTT.

Written as DNA, the CDR3 is TGCAGTGCTAGGACGGACTCCACGGCCTCTGGCTACACCTTC. Residues: CSARTDSTASGYTF. The chain joins TRBV20-1 to TRBJ1-2; the D is unclear. Germline V gene sequence: CDR1 DFQATT, CDR2 SNEGSKA (reference sequence). V dropped 3 bases and J dropped 7 bases, with 18 bases sitting between them. The CDR3 covers 14 residues.

The sample holds many counts of this clonotype. The chain links TRBV9 to TRBJ2-5; the match to TRBD1 covers 8 bases. The germline V gene encodes CDR1 SGDLS and CDR2 YYNGEE. This CDR3 is built from 14 residues. The junction had 5 bases not matched to a gene; V was cut back by 4 bases and J by 3 bases. The CDR3 loop is CASSLRTGKETQYF. For the CDR3, the DNA is TGTGCCAGCAGCCTTAGGACAGGGAAAGAGACCCAGTACTTC.

The table lists this clonotype with many counts. V and J are TRBV19 and TRBJ2-7; 8 nucleotides align to TRBD1. J was trimmed by 3 bases and V by 1 base; bases with no gene match: 5. This CDR3 spans 15 amino acids. Per the germline V gene, CDR1 is LNHDA and CDR2 is SQIVND (reference sequence). This CDR3 reads CASSIGGQGRYEQYF. The CDR3 bases are TGTGCCAGTAGTATAGGCGGACAGGGTCGCTACGAGCAGTACTTC.

This clonotype was seen at least ten times. The chain recombines TRBV10-3 with TRBJ2-7; 9 nucleotides agree with TRBD2. The CDR3 contains 14 residues. Germline values: CDR1 ENHRY, CDR2 SYGVKD. V lost 5 bases and J lost 7; bases outside the gene matches: 9. For the CDR3, the DNA is TGTGCCATCAGTAGCGGGGGGACTCTACGGGAGCAGTACTTC. Amino acid sequence: CAISSGGTLREQYF.

This clonotype was recorded many times. The CDR3 sequence: CASSQDPGPLYEQYF. CDR3 sequence (DNA): TGTGCCAGCAGCCAAGATCCGGGACCTCTCTACGAGCAGTACTTC. J is TRBJ2-7 and V is TRBV3-1; D is perhaps TRBD1 or TRBD2 (5 bases each). The ends were cut back, 0 bases at V and 3 bases at J, with 12 bases in the middle. The CDR3 has 15 amino acids. The germline V gene encodes CDR1 LGHDT and CDR2 YNNKEL (reference sequence).

This sequence joins TRBV20-1 and TRBJ1-1; no firm D call. Germline V gene data show CDR1 as DFQATT and CDR2 as SNEGSKA (reference sequence). The CDR3 runs 13 residues. The CDR3 DNA follows: TGCAGCGCTCTATCGGCCATGAACACTGAAGCTTTCTTT. Encoded protein: CSALSAMNTEAFF.

The V gene is TRBV11-3, the J gene TRBJ1-1, with D possibly matching TRBD1 (6 bases). Germline-derived CDR1 and CDR2 are SGHNT and YENEEA. This CDR3 spans 14 amino acids. V was shortened by 6 bases and J by 4 bases, with 15 bases between the two germline ends. CDR3 sequence reads: CASRDRQDGTEAFF. DNA for the CDR3: TGTGCCAGCAGAGACCGACAGGACGGCACTGAAGCTTTCTTT. Full variable domain (outside the CDR3, taken from reference TRBV11-3 and TRBJ1-1): EAGVVQSPRYKIIEKKQPVAFWCNPISGHNTLYWYLQNLGQGPELLIRYENEEAVDDSQLPKDRFSAERLKGVDSTLKIQPAELGDSAVYLCASRDRQDGTEAFFGQGTRLTVV.

This clonotype appeared many times. The chain uses TRBV6-1 and TRBJ2-7; D is uncertain. V gave up 6 bases and J gave up 2 bases, with 14 bases separating them. CDR1 is MNHNS, CDR2 SASEGT, per germline. CDR3 length: 14 residues. The CDR3 reads CASRKDTLTYEQYF. CDR3 nucleotide sequence: TGTGCCAGCAGAAAAGACACACTTACCTACGAGCAGTACTTC.

This clonotype was seen many times. One end of the junction does not line up with germline, which may come from a read error. The CDR3 sequence: CASSVQNIKYF. CDR3 coding DNA: TGTGCCAGCAGTGTCCAAAACATTAAGTACTTC. The chain employs TRBV12-3 or TRBV12-4 and TRBJ2-4; D is unclear. CDR3 length: 11 amino acids.

In this sample, this clonotype turned up many times. The chain couples TRBV30 to TRBJ2-2; 12 nucleotides agree with TRBD2. J lost 7 bases, V lost 4 bases, and 7 bases had no gene match. Germline CDR1 reads GTSNPN; CDR2 reads SVGIG (reference sequence). CDR3 length equals 15 residues. As DNA, the CDR3 is TGTGCCTGGACTTGGACTAGCGGGAAGGGCGGGGAGCTGTTTTTT. Its protein is CAWTWTSGKGGELFF.